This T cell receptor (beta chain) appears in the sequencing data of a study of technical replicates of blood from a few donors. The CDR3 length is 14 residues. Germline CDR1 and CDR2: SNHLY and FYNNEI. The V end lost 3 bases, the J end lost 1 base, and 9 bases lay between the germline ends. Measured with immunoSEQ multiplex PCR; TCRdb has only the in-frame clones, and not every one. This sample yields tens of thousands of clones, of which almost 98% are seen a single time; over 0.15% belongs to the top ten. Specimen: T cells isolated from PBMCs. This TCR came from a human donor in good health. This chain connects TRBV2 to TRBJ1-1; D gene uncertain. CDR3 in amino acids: CASSDLRKNTEAFF. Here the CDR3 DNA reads TGTGCCAGCAGTGATCTGCGCAAGAACACTGAAGCTTTCTTT.